What follows describes a single T cell receptor (beta chain). Its antigen is currently unknown. This specimen comes from a study of cytomegalovirus exposure and HLA in healthy donors. Whole-study results and caveats: For TCR beta chains, V- and J-gene trimming was later linked to a missense DCLRE1C variant.

The PCR made use of 60 Vbeta and 13 Jbeta primers. The table came from immunoSEQ multiplex PCR; TCRdb's copy has only in-frame clones and leaves some out. The sample lists 100,000 to 150,000 clones; more than 70% were seen once. This CDR3 region has 18 residues. V shed 4 bases and J 1 base; nucleotides not matched to a gene: 12. Looked up from germline, CDR1 is SGHNT and CDR2 is YENEEA. Sequencing used PBMCs. The origin of this receptor is a woman between 50 and 59 years old in good health and CMV-seropositive. The chain links TRBV11-3 to TRBJ2-5, with 10 nucleotides matching TRBD2. The CDR3 DNA sequence: TGTGCCAGCAGCTGGGAGCGGGAGGGTTCCCCCTTCCAAGAGACCCAGTACTTC. Protein sequence: CASSWEREGSPFQETQYF.